The subject of this entry is one TCR beta chain. The data belong to a study of blood T cell repertoires in COVID-19. Methods used by the authors: The assay estimated nucleated cells by amplifying reference gene primers. Profiled with immunoSEQ multiplex PCR; TCRdb holds only in-frame clones, not every one. That table is the source of V, J and clone size, and D and trimming were worked out from the DNA. Of approximately 97,000 clones in the sample, roughly 80% were seen once. V was shortened by 0 bases and J by 3 bases, with 11 bases between the two germline ends. The CDR3 length is 16 residues. Germline CDR1 reads LGHNA; CDR2 reads YSLEER.

The sequenced sample was peripheral blood. This sequence originates from a man in his sixties with acute or convalescent COVID-19. This chain connects TRBV4-3 to TRBJ2-2, with TRBD2 as a possible D gene (6 bases). The CDR3 is CASSQDQAGYTGELFF. The CDR3 nucleotides read TGCGCCAGCAGCCAAGATCAAGCGGGCTACACCGGGGAGCTGTTTTTT.